Each of the 18 T cell receptor beta chains below was sequenced from the same sample in a study of blood T cells in healthy people across ages. Sample-barcoded 5' priming and a J-beta primer mix drove a second PCR of about 6 to 12 cycles. MiXCR was run by TCRdb on the 5' RACE reads, yielding one entry per CDR3 protein. The table lists 650,000 to 900,000 distinct CDR3 sequences, 60% to 80% of them singletons. Sequencing was carried out using blood. These receptors all stem from a man aged 30 to 45 in good health.

This chain links TRBV6-5 with TRBJ1-2; D not certain. The CDR3 is 12 amino acids. V lost 7 bases to trimming and J lost 6 bases, with 12 bases between them. Germline V gene data show CDR1 as MNHEY and CDR2 as SVGAGI. The CDR3 region is CASKGLYNGYTF. CDR3 bases: TGTGCCAGCAAGGGCCTTTACAATGGCTACACCTTC.

The chain recombines TRBV6-5 with TRBJ2-3; 7 nucleotides match TRBD2. This CDR3 is built from 16 residues. Trimming took 0 bases from V and 5 from J; bases not matched to a gene: 8. From germline, CDR1 is MNHEY and CDR2 SVGAGI. The CDR3 here is CASSYSNSGGLDTQYF. The DNA of the CDR3 is TGTGCCAGCAGTTACTCGAACTCGGGGGGTCTAGATACGCAGTATTTT.

The rearrangement uses TRBV28 and TRBJ2-1, with 7 bases that match TRBD1. J lost 10 bases, V lost 3 bases, and 9 bases had no gene match. The CDR3 is 14 residues long. The germline CDR1 and CDR2 sequences are MDHEN and SYDVKM. Here the CDR3 DNA reads TGTGCCAGCAGTTTCGGGACAGAGTCCTACGAGCAGTTCTTC. Its translation: CASSFGTESYEQFF.

The rearrangement uses TRBV4-1 and TRBJ2-3; 9 bases align to TRBD1. CDR3 length equals 15 residues. The germline V gene encodes CDR1 MGHRA and CDR2 YSYEKL. The junction had 5 bases not matched to a gene; V was cut back by 4 bases and J by 3 bases. The CDR3 DNA reads TGCGCCAGCAGCCGGCACAGGGGGCGGACAGATACGCAGTATTTT. It encodes CASSRHRGRTDTQYF.

A few counts support this clonotype. V and J are TRBV3-1 and TRBJ2-5; 8 bases are a match to TRBD1. CDR3 length: 13 residues. V lost 0 bases, J lost 11 bases, and 5 bases stayed unmatched. The germline V gene has CDR1 LGHDT and CDR2 YNNKEL (reference sequence). CDR3 sequence: CASSQDRQGKQYF. DNA of the CDR3: TGTGCCAGCAGCCAAGACCGACAGGGGAAGCAGTACTTC.

The chain employs TRBV4-3 and TRBJ2-3; no clear D. CDR1 is LGHNA and CDR2 is YSLEER in the germline V gene. This CDR3 has 15 amino acids. Trimming took off 0 bases at V and 2 bases at J, with 9 bases between the two ends. Here the CDR3 reads CASSQDSLHTDTQYF. Written as DNA, the CDR3 is TGCGCCAGCAGCCAAGATTCCCTTCACACAGATACGCAGTATTTT.

V is TRBV27 and J is TRBJ2-2; D may be TRBD2 (5 bases). Trimming took 1 base from V and 0 from J, leaving 9 bases between them. The V gene's germline CDR1 is MNHEY and CDR2 SMNVEV (reference sequence). CDR3 size: 16 residues. This chain's CDR3 is CASSLFAGSNTGELFF. DNA of the CDR3: TGTGCCAGCAGTTTATTCGCGGGTTCGAACACCGGGGAGCTGTTTTTT.

In DNA, the CDR3 is TGTGCCAGCTTCGCAGGCGTAGCCAAAAACATTCAGTACTTC. Translated, it gives CASFAGVAKNIQYF. The chain joins TRBV18 to TRBJ2-4; D gene uncertain. The V gene's germline CDR1 is KGHSH and CDR2 LQKENI. The CDR3 runs to 14 residues. V lost 7 bases and J lost 0, with 10 bases in between.

The chain employs TRBV3-1 and TRBJ2-1, with D uncertain. Trimming pared 3 bases from V and 0 bases from J, leaving 9 bases between. CDR1 is LGHDT, CDR2 YNNKEL, per germline (reference sequence). The CDR3 contains 15 residues. CDR3 DNA: TGTGCCAGCAGCCAGGCGGATGGCTCCTACAATGAGCAGTTCTTC. This sequence encodes CASSQADGSYNEQFF.

Only one count was recorded for this clonotype. V and J are TRBV18 and TRBJ1-5, with TRBD1 as a possible D gene (5 bases). Germline loops: CDR1 KGHSH, CDR2 LQKENI. V was shortened by 3 bases and J by 2 bases, with 11 bases between the two germline ends. This CDR3 has 15 amino acids. The DNA for the CDR3 is TGTGCCAGCTCACCTCCAGGCAGGGGCAATCAGCCCCAGCATTTT. Amino acids: CASSPPGRGNQPQHF. Looking up the rest from reference TRBV18 and TRBJ1-5 gives the full variable domain: NAGVMQNPRHLVRRRGQEARLRCSPMKGHSHVYWYRQLPEEGLKFMVYLQKENIIDESGMPKERFSAEFPKEGPSILRIQQVVRGDSAAYFCASSPPGRGNQPQHFGDGTRLSIL.

The chain combines TRBV2 with TRBJ2-7, with D uncertain. Deletions cut 9 bases from V and 0 bases from J, with 15 bases between. Germline loops: CDR1 SNHLY, CDR2 FYNNEI. The CDR3 has 14 amino acids. For the CDR3, the DNA is TGTGCCAGTGCGCCCCCCTCCTTCTCCTACGAGCAGTACTTC. It translates to CASAPPSFSYEQYF.

In its sample, this clonotype was seen a few times. The chain carries TRBV5-4 and TRBJ1-2, with D possibly matching TRBD1 (5 bases). Per the germline V gene, CDR1 is SGHNT and CDR2 is YYREEE (reference sequence). The CDR3 spans 13 residues. The V and J ends lost 1 base and 8 bases respectively, with 12 bases between them. CDR3 in amino acids: CASSLWQGYGYTF. CDR3 nucleotides: TGTGCCAGCAGCTTGTGGCAGGGTTACGGCTACACCTTC.

V gene TRBV6-2 or TRBV6-3 combines with J gene TRBJ2-5; the match to TRBD2 covers 11 bases. V gave up 3 bases and J gave up 7 bases; unmatched junction bases: 16. The CDR3 extends over 18 amino acids. CDR1 and CDR2 from the germline V gene are MNHEY and SVGEGT. The CDR3 nucleotides read TGTGCCAGCAGTTATTATTTTCTCGCGACTAGCGGGGATCGGACCCAGTACTTC. As protein: CASSYYFLATSGDRTQYF.

This clonotype was observed a few times. CDR3 DNA: TGCAGTGCTAGAGGGGAGGGGGGCCGGTACGAGCAGTACTTC. Translation gives CSARGEGGRYEQYF. V usage is TRBV20-1 and J usage is TRBJ2-7; the D gene is possibly TRBD2 (7 bases). Germline lookup yields CDR1 DFQATT and CDR2 SNEGSKA (reference sequence). The CDR3 extends over 14 amino acids. The V end lost 1 base, the J end lost 4 bases, and 14 bases lay between the germline ends.

The chain recombines TRBV30 with TRBJ1-1; weak D call: TRBD1 (5 bases). There are 14 residues in the CDR3. The germline V and J ends were trimmed by 0 bases and 0 bases, with 8 bases remaining between them. Looked up from germline, CDR1 is GTSNPN and CDR2 is SVGIG (reference sequence). The CDR3 coding sequence is TGTGCCTGGAGTGTATGGGGGATGAACACTGAAGCTTTCTTT. Its protein is CAWSVWGMNTEAFF.

The chain uses TRBV6-5 and TRBJ1-6; D not certain. The CDR3 consists of 14 residues. Germline values: CDR1 MNHEY, CDR2 SVGAGI. Trimming shortened V by 8 bases and J by 6 bases, and 14 bases separated the two germline ends. The CDR3 DNA reads TGTGCCAGCGCCAAAGGACGGGGTAATTCACCCCTCCACTTT. This encodes CASAKGRGNSPLHF.

The chain has TRBV25-1 and TRBJ1-2; no clear D gene. The CDR3 spans 13 residues. Germline CDR1 MGHDK, CDR2 SYGVNS. V lost 6 bases and J lost 2, with 10 bases in between. CDR3 nucleotides: TGTGCCAGCAGACCCCGATGGAACTATGGCTACACCTTC. Protein: CASRPRWNYGYTF.

The chain combines TRBV28 with TRBJ2-5; possibly TRBD2 for D (7 bases). CDR1 is MDHEN, CDR2 SYDVKM, per germline. Trimming left V 6 bases short and J 6 bases short, with 17 bases between. The CDR3 runs 14 residues. The CDR3 DNA follows: TGTGCCAGCAGCTCTCGGGGGGCCGGTAAGACCCAGTACTTC. It specifies CASSSRGAGKTQYF.